One and the same sample provided the 14 T cell receptor beta chains below, sequenced in a study of blood T cell repertoires in COVID-19. Repertoires were generated with immunoSEQ multiplex PCR, while TCRdb's copy carries only in-frame clones and drops some. The repertoire holds approximately 250,000 clones, about 89% seen once, with about 1.6% in the top ten. Sequencing used peripheral blood. The receptors were gathered from a woman aged 55 to 70 who had recovered from COVID-19.

The chain links TRBV7-9 to TRBJ1-6, with 7 bases fitting TRBD1. The CDR3 has 16 amino acids. CDR1 SEHNR and CDR2 FQNEAQ come from the germline V gene (reference sequence). After removal of 5 bases from V and 4 bases from J, the junction contained 8 bases not matched to a gene. The CDR3: CASSQILTGYNSPLHF. Here the CDR3 DNA reads TGTGCCAGCAGCCAAATACTGACAGGGTATAATTCACCCCTCCACTTT.

This clone was counted a few times. This chain joins TRBV19 and TRBJ2-2; TRBD2 agrees at 9 bases. The CDR3 is 13 residues long. Germline loops: CDR1 LNHDA, CDR2 SQIVND (reference sequence). Losses at the gene ends were 8 bases for V and 7 bases for J; bases not matched to a gene: 5. CDR3 in DNA: TGTGCCAGTTCCGGGCGGGGGGGCGGGGAGCTGTTTTTT. Translated, it gives CASSGRGGGELFF.

The chain employs TRBV18 and TRBJ1-5; tentative D call: TRBD1 (5 bases). CDR1 is KGHSH and CDR2 is LQKENI in the germline V gene. The V end was cut by 3 bases, the J end by 1 base, with 10 bases between. The CDR3 runs 15 residues. The CDR3 loop is CASSPGGGSNQPQHF. CDR3 DNA: TGTGCCAGCTCACCTGGCGGGGGGAGCAATCAGCCCCAGCATTTT.

The rearrangement uses TRBV10-3 and TRBJ2-7, with D possibly being TRBD2 (5 bases). This CDR3 spans 13 amino acids. The V gene's germline CDR1 is ENHRY and CDR2 SYGVKD. Trimming pared 5 bases from V and 3 bases from J, leaving 11 bases between. Written as DNA, the CDR3 is TGTGCCATCAGTTCCCGGACTCACTACGAGCAGTACTTC. Its protein product is CAISSRTHYEQYF.

This sequence joins TRBV28 and TRBJ2-1; 7 bases align to TRBD2. The CDR3 covers 14 residues. V dropped 7 bases and J dropped 3; count of bases not matched to a gene: 6. CDR1 and CDR2 (germline): MDHEN, SYDVKM. CDR3 protein: CASTGAGLYNEQFF. The CDR3 bases are TGTGCCAGCACAGGAGCGGGGCTCTACAATGAGCAGTTCTTC.

Only one count was recorded for this clone. CDR3 amino acids: CASSLTGQAYGYTF. The CDR3 nucleotides are TGTGCCAGCAGTTTAACGGGACAGGCCTATGGCTACACCTTC. The chain is built from TRBV28 and TRBJ1-2; 8 positions match TRBD1. The CDR3 is 14 residues long. The trim removed 2 bases at V and 4 bases at J, leaving 3 bases unmatched. From germline, CDR1 is MDHEN and CDR2 SYDVKM.

CDR3 sequence reads: CASSYLGREYGYTF. In DNA, the CDR3 is TGTGCCAGCAGTTACTTGGGGCGGGAATATGGCTACACCTTC. The gene calls are TRBV2 and TRBJ1-2; D is perhaps TRBD1 (5 bases). The CDR3 loop spans 14 amino acids. Between the trimmed V and J ends, which lost 5 bases and 5 bases, there was a span of 15 bases. Looked up from germline, CDR1 is SNHLY and CDR2 is FYNNEI.

The V call is TRBV5-1, the J call TRBJ2-3; the match to TRBD2 covers 11 bases. Trimming removed 6 bases from V and 5 bases from J; junction bases left unmatched: 5. CDR3 size: 14 residues. Germline CDR1 SGHRS, CDR2 YFSETQ. The CDR3 protein is CASIAGGPGDTQYF. The DNA for the CDR3 is TGCGCCAGCATAGCGGGGGGGCCGGGAGATACGCAGTATTTT.

The chain uses TRBV9 and TRBJ2-5; 11 nucleotides agree with TRBD2. This CDR3 has 18 amino acids. The V gene end was trimmed by 4 bases and the J gene end by 2 bases; junction bases not matched to a gene: 13. CDR1 is SGDLS and CDR2 is YYNGEE in the germline V gene. The CDR3 DNA reads as TGTGCCAGCAGCCCGTGGGGCGCTGGGACTAGCGGACAAGAGACCCAGTACTTC. Translated, it gives CASSPWGAGTSGQETQYF.

This chain joins TRBV28 and TRBJ2-3; the match to TRBD2 covers 14 bases. The CDR3 runs to 16 residues. CDR1 and CDR2 from the germline V gene are MDHEN and SYDVKM. V shed 3 bases and J 6 bases; nucleotides not matched to a gene: 5. This CDR3 reads CASSFGLAGGGDTQYF. DNA for the CDR3: TGTGCCAGCAGTTTCGGACTAGCGGGGGGCGGCGATACGCAGTATTTT.

The V call is TRBV6-4, the J call TRBJ2-3, with TRBD2 matching over 7 bases. Germline lookup yields CDR1 MRHNA and CDR2 SNTAGT. The J segment lost 6 bases and the V segment lost 8 bases, leaving 14 bases of the junction unmatched. This CDR3 has 15 amino acids. This CDR3 is CASRTLASSLDTQYF. In DNA, the CDR3 is TGTGCCAGCCGTACACTAGCGTCTTCCCTGGATACGCAGTATTTT.

The chain employs TRBV7-8 and TRBJ1-1; D is uncertain. CDR1 SGHVS and CDR2 FQNEAQ come from the germline V gene. The CDR3 has 15 amino acids. Between the trimmed V and J ends, which lost 1 base and 1 base, there was a span of 10 bases. CDR3 protein: CASSLGRRRNTEAFF. The CDR3 nucleotides are TGTGCCAGCAGCTTAGGCCGGAGGCGGAACACTGAAGCTTTCTTT.

The gene calls are TRBV18 and TRBJ1-3, with 7 bases that match TRBD1. With V trimmed by 3 bases and J by 0 bases, 2 bases remained unmatched. CDR3 length equals 15 residues. Germline assignment: CDR1 KGHSH and CDR2 LQKENI. The chain's CDR3 is CASSPTGFSGNTIYF. CDR3 coding DNA: TGTGCCAGCTCACCGACAGGGTTCTCTGGAAACACCATATATTTT.

This clone was detected once. V and J are TRBV5-1 and TRBJ1-2; 10 bases map to TRBD1. V lost 3 bases, J lost 6 bases, and 8 bases stayed unmatched. Per germline, CDR1 SGHRS and CDR2 YFSETQ. CDR3 length: 15 amino acids. CDR3 coding DNA: TGCGCCAGCAGCTGGATACCGGGACAGGGGAATGGCTACACCTTC. The encoded protein is CASSWIPGQGNGYTF. Full variable domain (remainder filled in from reference TRBV5-1 and TRBJ1-2): KAGVTQTPRYLIKTRGQQVTLSCSPISGHRSVSWYQQTPGQGLQFLFEYFSETQRNKGNFPGRFSGRQFSNSRSEMNVSTLELGDSALYLCASSWIPGQGNGYTFGSGTRLTVV.